The 5 T cell receptor beta chains below all came from one sample that was sequenced in a study of identifying expanded T cells in peripheral blood. Here immunoSEQ multiplex PCR was the method, and the copy in TCRdb shows in-frame clones only, minus some. The top ten hold roughly 13% of the sample, which has about 98,000 clones, around 88% seen once. Sequenced input: blood. The source is a person aged 18 to 70 in good health.

The J gene is TRBJ2-1, the V gene TRBV5-4; D is possibly TRBD1 or TRBD2 (5 bases each). Trimming cost V 0 bases and J 7 bases, with 14 bases left between them. This CDR3 region has 15 residues. Germline V gives CDR1 SGHNT, CDR2 YYREEE (reference sequence). The CDR3 spells CASSLVGPALNEQFF. CDR3 in DNA: TGTGCCAGCAGCTTGGTGGGACCCGCACTTAATGAGCAGTTCTTC.

The chain uses TRBV28 and TRBJ2-3; D ambiguous. Germline V gene lookup returns CDR1 MDHEN and CDR2 SYDVKM. CDR3 length: 14 residues. V was shortened by 4 bases and J by 0 bases, with 8 bases between the two germline ends. The CDR3 loop is CASSWGSSTDTQYF. CDR3 DNA sequence: TGTGCCAGCAGTTGGGGATCTAGCACAGATACGCAGTATTTT. The full variable domain, in which reference TRBV28 and TRBJ2-3 provide the parts outside the CDR3, is DVKVTQSSRYLVKRTGEKVFLECVQDMDHENMFWYRQDPGLGLRLIYFSYDVKMKEKGDIPEGYSVSREKKERFSLILESASTNQTSMYLCASSWGSSTDTQYFGPGTRLTVL.

CDR3 DNA: TGTGCCAGCAGCTTAGCGCGGCCTAACACCGGGGAGCTGTTTTTT. Its protein is CASSLARPNTGELFF. This chain joins TRBV7-2 and TRBJ2-2; D uncertain. V lost 0 bases and J 2 bases, leaving 7 bases between the germline ends. Germline CDR1 reads SGHTA; CDR2 reads FQGNSA. This CDR3 has 15 residues.

This clone showed up just once. The chain carries TRBV9 and TRBJ1-2; D possibly corresponds to TRBD1 (6 bases). This CDR3 is 15 amino acids long. Germline V gives CDR1 SGDLS, CDR2 YYNGEE. V lost 2 bases and J lost 4, with 15 bases in between. CDR3 sequence: CASSVSGRGIYGYTF. The DNA for the CDR3 is TGTGCCAGCAGCGTTAGTGGCAGGGGCATCTATGGCTACACCTTC.

This clone has only one observation. The V gene is TRBV5-1, the J gene TRBJ2-1; TRBD2 matches 10 bases. The CDR3 sequence is 14 residues long. V gave up 0 bases and J gave up 8 bases; unmatched junction bases: 2. Germline V gene lookup returns CDR1 SGHRS and CDR2 YFSETQ. As DNA, the CDR3 is TGCGCCAGCAGCTTGGTTCTAGCGGGAGATGAGCAGTTCTTC. This codes for CASSLVLAGDEQFF.